This TCR beta chain appears in the sequencing data of a study of cytotoxic CD8 clonotypes in ibrutinib-treated CLL. Study overall: Recorded responses included around 24 partial and 2 complete; following median around 73 months, approximately 14 stayed remitted and some 12 progressed. An average of 255,043 productive templates and 94,082 productive rearrangements was obtained per sample. Study findings and constraints: Researchers report that baseline clonality outpaced age-matched healthy donors and tracked circulating CD8+ T-cell counts. Clonality rose at ibrutinib response and fell back toward baseline at progression.

Assay: immunoSEQ multiplex PCR; the TCRdb copy retains only in-frame clones and omits some. Altogether hundreds of thousands of clones are present, 67% being singletons, with the ten largest covering around 6.5%. As concerns this clone: Its antigen is unknown.

Germline trimming cut 5 bases from V and 2 bases from J; bases unmatched to any gene: 2. The CDR3 consists of 13 residues. Germline V gene lookup returns CDR1 MRHNA and CDR2 SNTAGT. This receptor was obtained from a human donor with chronic lymphocytic leukemia. The chain combines TRBV6-4 with TRBJ1-2, with TRBD1 matching 7 bases. Sequenced here: PBMCs, sampled after 36 months of ibrutinib treatment. CDR3 coding DNA: TGTGCCAGCAGTAGGGGACAGAACTATGGCTACACCTTC. Encoded protein: CASSRGQNYGYTF.